Each of the 19 T cell receptor beta chains below was sequenced from the same sample in a study of T cells in Graves' hyperthyroidism and ophthalmopathy. Amplification of TCR beta CDR3 regions was performed using RNA transcripts as template. When the TCR CDR3 underwent first-round RT-PCR, the HTBI primer set was used. TCRdb passed the multiplex PCR reads through MiXCR, listing each CDR3 protein once. The repertoire holds about 130,000 distinct CDR3 sequences, with approximately 24% as singletons. The specimen sequenced was blood. The source is a woman aged 45-65 years with Graves' hyperthyroidism that later progressed to Graves' ophthalmopathy.

This clonotype was observed at least ten times. This chain links TRBV10-1 with TRBJ1-1, with D perhaps TRBD1 (6 bases). The V gene lost 8 bases and the J gene lost 5 bases, with 15 bases spanning the gap. CDR1 is WNHNN, CDR2 SYGVQD, per germline (reference sequence). This CDR3 has 13 amino acids. Here the CDR3 reads CASGYRAGTEAFF. In DNA, the CDR3 is TGCGCCAGCGGATACAGGGCCGGAACTGAAGCTTTCTTT.

This clonotype was counted between two and nine times. This may stem from a read error, because a much larger clone lies one nucleotide away. This chain links TRBV3-1 with TRBJ1-1; perhaps TRBD1 as D (6 bases). CDR1 and CDR2 (germline): LGHDT, YNNKEL (reference sequence). CDR3 size: 14 residues. This CDR3 reads CACSQTRGRTEAFF. CDR3 sequence (DNA): TGTGCCTGCAGCCAAACTCGGGGGCGGACTGAAGCTTTCTTT.

This clonotype has a count of ten or more. The chain is built from TRBV27 and TRBJ1-1; maybe TRBD1 (6 bases). The CDR3 has 11 residues. V was trimmed by 8 bases and J by 8 bases, leaving 12 bases between them. The V gene's germline CDR1 is MNHEY and CDR2 SMNVEV (reference sequence). CDR3 protein: CASLRGREAFF. The CDR3 DNA sequence: TGTGCCAGCCTCAGGGGAAGAGAAGCTTTCTTT.

The chain links TRBV5-1 to TRBJ2-3; D is uncertain. Germline lookup yields CDR1 SGHRS and CDR2 YFSETQ. CDR3 size: 13 residues. V dropped 0 bases and J dropped 4 bases, with 6 bases sitting between them. DNA of the CDR3: TGCGCCAGCAGCTTGGATGGTTCAGATACGCAGTATTTT. The encoded protein is CASSLDGSDTQYF.

This clonotype showed up many times. V and J are TRBV29-1 and TRBJ2-7; D is possibly TRBD2 (5 bases). V lost 5 bases, J lost 4 bases, and 12 bases lay in between. The CDR3 is 12 residues long. Germline lookup yields CDR1 SQVTM and CDR2 ANQGSEA. The CDR3 loop reads CSVKGAEYEQYF. CDR3 sequence (DNA): TGCAGCGTTAAAGGAGCGGAATACGAGCAGTACTTC.

This clonotype was observed at least ten times. The chain has TRBV6-2 or TRBV6-3 and TRBJ1-5, with 7 bases identical to TRBD1. Germline V gene sequence: CDR1 MNHEY, CDR2 SVGEGT. Germline trimming cut 7 bases from V and 1 base from J; bases unmatched to any gene: 4. CDR3 length: 14 residues. CDR3 nucleotides: TGTGCCAGCACCTACAGGGGAAGCAATCAGCCCCAGCATTTT. This translates into CASTYRGSNQPQHF.

This clonotype was detected many times. The CDR3 sequence is CASSLWRTSGYPEQFF. CDR3 coding DNA: TGTGCCAGCAGTTTATGGAGGACTAGCGGGTATCCTGAGCAGTTCTTC. The chain has TRBV27 and TRBJ2-1; TRBD2 agrees at 11 bases. The CDR3 spans 16 residues. V lost 1 base and J lost 9; bases outside the gene matches: 8. Germline V lookup: CDR1 MNHEY, CDR2 SMNVEV (reference sequence).

The V gene is TRBV5-1, the J gene TRBJ2-5; D not resolved. CDR3 length: 14 residues. Trimming left V 0 bases short and J 2 bases short, with 8 bases between. Germline-derived CDR1 and CDR2 are SGHRS and YFSETQ. Written as DNA, the CDR3 is TGCGCCAGCAGCTTGGCGGCACTTCAAGAGACCCAGTACTTC. The encoded protein is CASSLAALQETQYF.

This clonotype has at least ten counts. V usage is TRBV20-1 and J usage is TRBJ1-1; TRBD1 aligns across 8 bases. Looked up from germline, CDR1 is DFQATT and CDR2 is SNEGSKA (reference sequence). After removal of 0 bases from V and 4 bases from J, the junction contained 19 bases not matched to a gene. The CDR3 is made up of 19 amino acids. DNA of the CDR3: TGCAGTGCTAGAGATTCTCCGCAGGGGGCGCTTGAGGGGGCCACTGAAGCTTTCTTT. Translating it yields CSARDSPQGALEGATEAFF.

The chain uses TRBV7-2 and TRBJ2-5; TRBD2 might be the D (7 bases). With 7 bases removed from V and 5 bases from J, the gap between germline ends came to 14 bases. The V gene's germline CDR1 is SGHTA and CDR2 FQGNSA. The CDR3 consists of 13 residues. The CDR3 sequence is CASTPGGRETQYF. The CDR3 coding sequence is TGTGCCAGCACCCCGGGGGGCCGGGAGACCCAGTACTTC.

The chain couples TRBV5-1 to TRBJ2-1; 9 bases map to TRBD2. The CDR3 contains 17 residues. The germline gives CDR1 SGHRS, CDR2 YFSETQ. The ends lost 0 bases at V and 5 bases at J; junction bases unmatched: 9. The CDR3 region is CASSLAIAGALNNEQFF. The CDR3 DNA is TGCGCCAGCAGCTTGGCCATAGCGGGAGCATTAAACAATGAGCAGTTCTTC.

This clonotype was detected many times. The V and J genes are TRBV3-1 and TRBJ1-6; D remains unclear. V was pared by 7 bases and J by 7 bases, with 11 bases between. Germline assignment: CDR1 LGHDT and CDR2 YNNKEL (reference sequence). CDR3 length equals 13 residues. The CDR3 here is CASNGMGNSPLHF. For the CDR3, the DNA is TGTGCCAGCAACGGGATGGGGAATTCACCCCTCCACTTT.

This clonotype was observed at least ten times. The V gene is TRBV27, the J gene TRBJ1-6; D perhaps matches TRBD1 (5 bases). CDR1 MNHEY and CDR2 SMNVEV come from the germline V gene (reference sequence). The CDR3 runs to 15 residues. Trimming shortened V by 2 bases and J by 9 bases, and 14 bases separated the two germline ends. This CDR3 is CASSLREGSGSPLHF. The CDR3 DNA reads TGTGCCAGCAGTTTAAGGGAGGGGAGCGGTTCACCCCTCCACTTT.

The chain joins TRBV14 to TRBJ1-4; TRBD1 is a possible D gene (6 bases). Germline CDR1 reads SGHDN; CDR2 reads FVKESK. The CDR3 is 16 amino acids. The ends were cut back, 0 bases at V and 5 bases at J, with 13 bases in the middle. For the CDR3, the DNA is TGTGCCAGCAGCCAAGATCTTGCGACAGGCAATGAAAAACTGTTTTTT. Residues: CASSQDLATGNEKLFF.

The chain joins TRBV28 to TRBJ1-1; D call uncertain. The CDR3 extends over 13 amino acids. V gave up 6 bases and J gave up 2 bases, with 10 bases separating them. CDR1 is MDHEN and CDR2 is SYDVKM in the germline V gene. CDR3 DNA sequence: TGTGCCAGCAGCCCCCAGTTTAACACTGAAGCTTTCTTT. Translating gives CASSPQFNTEAFF.

The chain couples TRBV20-1 to TRBJ2-7; D possibly corresponds to TRBD1 (5 bases). Trimming stripped 0 bases from V and 6 bases from J, with 18 bases between. Germline loops: CDR1 DFQATT, CDR2 SNEGSKA (reference sequence). This CDR3 comprises 15 residues. The CDR3 loop is CSARESLQPQGEQYF. The DNA of the CDR3 is TGCAGTGCTAGAGAAAGTCTACAACCCCAGGGCGAGCAGTACTTC.

This clonotype occurred a few times. This rearrangement joins TRBV7-6 to TRBJ1-1; 7 nucleotides match TRBD1. This CDR3 contains 14 residues. The V and J ends lost 4 bases and 6 bases, in that order; junction bases with no gene match: 8. From germline, CDR1 is SGHVS and CDR2 FNYEAQ. The CDR3 loop is CASSSTGEGPEAFF. The CDR3 DNA reads as TGTGCCAGCAGCTCCACAGGGGAAGGGCCTGAAGCTTTCTTT. Filled out from reference TRBV7-6 and TRBJ1-1, the complete variable domain reads GAGVSQSPRYKVTKRGQDVALRCDPISGHVSLYWYRQALGQGPEFLTYFNYEAQQDKSGLPNDRFSAERPEGSISTLTIQRTEQRDSAMYRCASSSTGEGPEAFFGQGTRLTVV.

This clonotype has a count of ten or more. This rearrangement joins TRBV2 to TRBJ2-7; D unresolved. The CDR3 loop spans 12 amino acids. Trimming removed 5 bases at V and 1 base at J, with 6 bases between. The V gene's germline CDR1 is SNHLY and CDR2 FYNNEI. The CDR3 DNA reads TGTGCCAGCAGTATTTCATCCTACGAGCAGTACTTC. Residues: CASSISSYEQYF.

The chain links TRBV9 to TRBJ1-1; D unclear. Germline CDR1 reads SGDLS; CDR2 reads YYNGEE. The CDR3 runs 13 residues. V lost 2 bases to trimming and J lost 3 bases, with 8 bases between them. This chain's CDR3 is CASSVRADTEAFF. For the CDR3, the DNA is TGTGCCAGCAGCGTTAGGGCAGACACTGAAGCTTTCTTT.